The clone carrying this T cell receptor beta chain has at least ten counts. Its cognate antigen is unknown. The sample originates from a study of T cells in Graves' hyperthyroidism and ophthalmopathy. Study-level findings and limits: Ophthalmopathy was predicted by the model a median of 6.5 months ahead of onset.

The study excluded patients with uncontrolled infection, other autoimmune disease, pregnancy or lactation. Together with thyroid ultrasound, orbital computed tomography, serum thyroxine and TRAb, clinical symptoms were used for diagnoses. The CDR3 regions of TCR beta were amplified from RNA transcripts. The primer set for the first-round RT-PCR of the TCR CDR3 was HTBI. TCRdb itself ran the multiplex PCR reads through MiXCR, one entry per CDR3 protein. The sample has 500,000 to 650,000 distinct CDR3 sequences; approximately 49% are singletons. Source material: peripheral blood or thyroid tissue (not recorded which). This receptor was obtained from an adult woman with Graves' disease, either hyperthyroidism or ophthalmopathy (not recorded which).

The CDR3 loop reads CASSARGTGRNTIYF. The CDR3 DNA sequence: TGTGCCAGCAGCGCTCGTGGGACCGGGCGAAACACCATATATTTT. The chain combines TRBV9 with TRBJ1-3, with D tentatively TRBD1 (5 bases). CDR1 and CDR2 (germline): SGDLS, YYNGEE. V lost 3 bases, J lost 5 bases, and 15 bases lay in between. This CDR3 has 15 residues.